The 24 T cell receptor beta chains below were found in one sample sequenced in a study of Graves' ophthalmopathy and Graves' hyperthyroidism (dated by TCRdb to about 2018). The sample was run on an Illumina HiSeq 2000. For repertoire sequencing, TCR beta CDR3 regions were amplified from RNA transcripts. A first-round RT-PCR used HTBI primers with the Qiagen OneStep RT-PCR kit, followed by a second-round multiplex PCR, size selection and purification. TCRdb itself trimmed the public reads at Q25 with fastp, ran MiXCR and retained productive beta chains. Rows merge per CDR3 protein into single entries with the most common DNA and genes. The sample data list 740,000 or so distinct CDR3 sequences, and roughly 41% of these were observed just once. Of the sample, roughly 45% falls within the top ten clones. Material: peripheral blood. The source is an adult man with Graves' ophthalmopathy.

Worth noting for this clonotype: The junction shows a germline mismatch at one end, possibly a read error. The rearrangement joins TRBV25-1 to TRBJ2-5, with D tentatively TRBD1 (6 bases). Germline values: CDR1 MGHDK, CDR2 SYGVNS. CDR3 size: 13 residues. The CDR3 region is CAGSELRGETQYF. Written as DNA, the CDR3 is TGTGCCGGCAGTGAACTGAGGGGGGAGACCCAGTACTTC.

The chain recombines TRBV6-6 with TRBJ2-7; either TRBD1 or TRBD2 may fit D (6 bases each). V was cut by 7 bases and J by 4 bases, with 14 bases left in between. Germline values: CDR1 MNHNY, CDR2 SVGAGI (reference sequence). This CDR3 has 13 amino acids. In DNA form, the CDR3 reads TGTGCCAGCACCGAGGGGGGATTGTACGAGCAGTACTTC. Its translation is CASTEGGLYEQYF.

This clonotype has only a few counts. This chain uses TRBV6-2 or TRBV6-3 with TRBJ1-1, with D perhaps TRBD1 (6 bases). This CDR3 spans 13 amino acids. CDR1 and CDR2 (germline): MNHEY, SVGEGT. The V gene lost 7 bases and the J gene lost 1 base, with 10 bases spanning the gap. CDR3 loop: CASNRGPNTEAFF. DNA of the CDR3: TGTGCCAGCAACCGGGGGCCGAACACTGAAGCTTTCTTT.

V and J are TRBV2 and TRBJ2-7, with 7 bases lining up with TRBD1. V was clipped by 8 bases and J by 2 bases; unmatched bases: 6. The germline V gene encodes CDR1 SNHLY and CDR2 FYNNEI. This CDR3 has 13 amino acids. The CDR3 DNA follows: TGTGCCAGCTTAGTGCAGGGGGCCTACGAGCAGTACTTC. Its protein product is CASLVQGAYEQYF.

The rearrangement links TRBV11-1 to TRBJ1-2; weak D call: TRBD1 (5 bases). Trimming removed 1 base from V and 4 bases from J, with 10 bases in between. Germline V gene sequence: CDR1 SGHAT, CDR2 FQDESV (reference sequence). The CDR3 sequence is 14 residues long. The CDR3 loop reads CASSLDGATYGYTF. The CDR3 nucleotides are TGTGCCAGCAGCTTAGATGGGGCGACCTATGGCTACACCTTC.

The chain combines TRBV11-3 with TRBJ1-3, with TRBD1 matching 7 bases. The CDR3 loop spans 15 amino acids. With 5 bases clipped from V and 2 bases from J, the junction kept 6 bases outside the gene matches. Germline V gene sequence: CDR1 SGHNT, CDR2 YENEEA. The CDR3 coding sequence is TGTGCCAGCAGCCGGACGACAGGGACTGGAAACACCATATATTTT. Protein: CASSRTTGTGNTIYF.

For this clonotype: The missing conserved phenylalanine or tryptophan at the end of this CDR3 makes a read error likely. The DNA is left out, because the CDR3 cannot be placed on it with certainty; the CDR3 is given as TCRdb lists it. The chain joins TRBV9 to TRBJ1-2; whether TRBD1, the table's D call, matches the DNA was not checked. Per germline, CDR1 SGDLS and CDR2 YYNGEE. The CDR3 sequence runs 9 residues, both termini included. CDR3 amino acids: CASSVEGAV.

Notes on this clonotype: Since the CDR3 does not end with the conserved phenylalanine or tryptophan, this likely comes from a read error. The chain recombines TRBV7-9 with TRBJ2-5; 9 nucleotides match TRBD2. The CDR3 extends over 14 amino acids. J gave up 4 bases and V 3 bases, and 3 bases lay outside the gene matches. The V gene's germline CDR1 is SEHNR and CDR2 FQNEAQ (reference sequence). CDR3 loop: CASSFGLASETQYL. In DNA form, the CDR3 reads TGTGCCAGCAGCTTTGGACTAGCGTCAGAGACCCAGTACCTC.

There are many counts of this clonotype. This rearrangement joins TRBV7-2 to TRBJ1-6, with TRBD1 identical over 8 bases. The V gene's germline CDR1 is SGHTA and CDR2 FQGNSA. The CDR3 extends over 15 amino acids. The J segment lost 10 bases and the V segment lost 5 bases, leaving 10 bases of the junction unmatched. The CDR3 bases are TGTGCCAGCAGCCCGCGACGGGACAGGAGCTCACCCCTCCACTTT. This translates into CASSPRRDRSSPLHF.

This clonotype occurred many times. Here the CDR3 DNA reads TGTGCCAGCAGCTTAAGGGAGCGGAACACTGAAGCTTTCTTT. It is translated as CASSLRERNTEAFF. The gene calls are TRBV7-6 and TRBJ1-1, with D unresolved. V was trimmed by 2 bases and J by 1 base, leaving 8 bases between them. The CDR3 covers 14 residues. Germline V lookup: CDR1 SGHVS, CDR2 FNYEAQ.

This chain joins TRBV5-4 and TRBJ1-6; D not certain. The germline V gene has CDR1 SGHNT and CDR2 YYREEE (reference sequence). The length of the CDR3 is 15 residues. Deletions cut 2 bases from V and 5 bases from J, with 11 bases between. In DNA form, the CDR3 reads TGTGCCAGCAGCTTAGGGCGCCCGAATAATTCACCCCTCCACTTT. Its translation is CASSLGRPNNSPLHF.

The chain combines TRBV10-2 with TRBJ2-6; tentatively, D is TRBD2 (6 bases). Germline V gene data show CDR1 as WSHSY and CDR2 as SAAADI. V was shortened by 8 bases and J by 9 bases, with 14 bases between the two germline ends. CDR3 length equals 13 residues. CDR3 nucleotide sequence: TGCGCCAGCGGGGGGAAGGGAATCAACGTCCTGACTTTC. It specifies CASGGKGINVLTF.

This clonotype has at least ten counts. V and J are TRBV9 and TRBJ2-6, with no clear D. The CDR3 length is 15 residues. Germline CDR1 SGDLS, CDR2 YYNGEE. Trimming took off 3 bases at V and 4 bases at J, with 11 bases between the two ends. Written as DNA, the CDR3 is TGTGCCAGCAGCGGCCAATGGGCCGGGGCCAACGTCCTGACTTTC. Amino acids: CASSGQWAGANVLTF.

The V call is TRBV7-9, the J call TRBJ2-5; 8 positions agree with TRBD1. CDR3 length: 13 amino acids. Trimming cost V 5 bases and J 7 bases; bases outside gene matches: 6. Germline values: CDR1 SEHNR, CDR2 FQNEAQ (reference sequence). As DNA, the CDR3 is TGTGCCAGCAGCAGCAGGGGGCCCGGGACCCAGTACTTC. This gives the protein CASSSRGPGTQYF.

In its sample, this clonotype was seen many times. The chain uses TRBV2 and TRBJ1-5; TRBD1 aligns across 8 bases. The J segment lost 7 bases and the V segment lost 8 bases, leaving 13 bases of the junction unmatched. CDR1 is SNHLY, CDR2 FYNNEI, per germline. The CDR3 contains 15 residues. Written as DNA, the CDR3 is TGTGCCAGCCAAAGGTGGCAGGGGGCTCGGCAGCCCCAGCATTTT. This codes for CASQRWQGARQPQHF.

This rearrangement joins TRBV5-1 to TRBJ1-2; 8 bases align to TRBD1. The germline gives CDR1 SGHRS, CDR2 YFSETQ. The CDR3 runs to 15 residues. With 0 bases clipped from V and 0 bases from J, the junction kept 1 base outside the gene matches. CDR3 nucleotide sequence: TGCGCCAGCAGCTTGGGGGACAGGACTAACTATGGCTACACCTTC. Translated: CASSLGDRTNYGYTF.

Written as DNA, the CDR3 is TGTGCCACCAGCAGAGTCGGGGGGGCGGCTGAAGCTTTCTTT. Protein product: CATSRVGGAAEAFF. This rearrangement joins TRBV15 to TRBJ1-1; possible D gene TRBD1, 6 bases. This CDR3 is 14 amino acids long. V dropped 1 base and J dropped 6 bases, with 12 bases sitting between them. Germline CDR1 reads LNHNV; CDR2 reads YYDKDF (reference sequence).

On this clonotype itself: The junction differs from germline at one of its ends, possibly a read error. The rearrangement joins TRBV24-1 to TRBJ1-5; D gene unclear. This CDR3 has 13 amino acids. Looked up from germline, CDR1 is KGHDR and CDR2 is SFDVKD. The CDR3 spells CASSSAGNQLQHF. As DNA, the CDR3 is TGTGCCAGCAGCAGTGCCGGGAATCAGCTCCAGCATTTT.

This chain uses TRBV7-2 with TRBJ2-6, with D perhaps matching TRBD2 (6 bases). The V gene lost 7 bases and the J gene lost 1 base, with 14 bases spanning the gap. The germline CDR1 and CDR2 sequences are SGHTA and FQGNSA. CDR3 size: 16 residues. The CDR3 sequence is CASTWGGISGANVLTF. For the CDR3, the DNA is TGTGCCAGCACCTGGGGCGGGATTTCTGGGGCCAACGTCCTGACTTTC.

The V call is TRBV7-3, the J call TRBJ1-2; D is possibly TRBD1 (6 bases). The CDR3 has 15 amino acids. Germline loops: CDR1 SGHTA, CDR2 FQGTGA. Deletions cut 0 bases from V and 1 base from J, with 9 bases between. The CDR3: CASSLTGGDNYGYTF. CDR3 DNA: TGTGCCAGCAGCTTAACAGGGGGGGATAACTATGGCTACACCTTC. The variable domain in full, completed from reference TRBV7-3 and TRBJ1-2, reads GAGVSQTPSNKVTEKGKYVELRCDPISGHTALYWYRQSLGQGPEFLIYFQGTGAADDSGLPNDRFFAVRPEGSVSTLKIQRTERGDSAVYLCASSLTGGDNYGYTFGSGTRLTVV.

This chain uses TRBV2 with TRBJ1-4, with D perhaps matching TRBD1 (5 bases). CDR1 is SNHLY and CDR2 is FYNNEI in the germline V gene. CDR3 length equals 17 residues. With 5 bases removed from V and 2 bases from J, the gap between germline ends came to 18 bases. The CDR3 region has the DNA TGTGCCAGCAGTTTGTTTGGCAGGGAGGGCACTAATGAAAAACTGTTTTTT. It specifies CASSLFGREGTNEKLFF. Full variable domain (remainder filled in from reference TRBV2 and TRBJ1-4): EPEVTQTPSHQVTQMGQEVILRCVPISNHLYFYWYRQILGQKVEFLVSFYNNEISEKSEIFDDQFSVERPDGSNFTLKIRSTKLEDSAMYFCASSLFGREGTNEKLFFGSGTQLSVL.

The chain uses TRBV10-3 and TRBJ1-1; tentatively, D is TRBD1 (5 bases). There are 13 residues in the CDR3. Germline-derived CDR1 and CDR2 are ENHRY and SYGVKD. The CDR3 region has the DNA TGTGCTAGATCCGGGGGGGTCAACACTGAAGCTTTCTTT. Translation gives CARSGGVNTEAFF.

The table lists this clonotype with a few counts. The chain employs TRBV13 and TRBJ1-1; D is undetermined. Germline lookup yields CDR1 PRHDT and CDR2 FYEKMQ (reference sequence). V was pared by 5 bases and J by 3 bases, with 16 bases between. The CDR3 totals 15 residues. The CDR3 nucleotides are TGTGCCAGCAGCGGTGACGGGGAAGGCGACACTGAAGCTTTCTTT. Translated: CASSGDGEGDTEAFF.

This chain joins TRBV7-3 and TRBJ2-2; 11 nucleotides match TRBD2. This CDR3 region has 15 residues. CDR1 is SGHTA, CDR2 FQGTGA, per germline. With 5 bases clipped from V and 8 bases from J, the junction kept 7 bases outside the gene matches. The CDR3 reads CASSLSSGRSGELFF. The CDR3 DNA follows: TGTGCCAGCAGCCTTTCTAGCGGGAGGTCGGGGGAGCTGTTTTTT. Together with reference TRBV7-3 and TRBJ2-2, the CDR3 gives the full variable domain: GAGVSQTPSNKVTEKGKYVELRCDPISGHTALYWYRQSLGQGPEFLIYFQGTGAADDSGLPNDRFFAVRPEGSVSTLKIQRTERGDSAVYLCASSLSSGRSGELFFGEGSRLTVL.